This TCR beta chain was documented in a study of blood T cell repertoires in COVID-19. The CDR3 spans 12 residues. Trimming pared 4 bases from V and 7 bases from J, leaving 9 bases between. CDR1 SGHKS and CDR2 YYEKEE come from the germline V gene (reference sequence). Authors' processing steps: Reference gene primer amplification gave nucleated cell count estimates. TCRdb's copy holds only in-frame clones and misses some; the assay was immunoSEQ multiplex PCR. The V and J calls and clone size come from that table; D and trimming were worked out from the DNA. This table has approximately 160,000 clones, about 88% appearing once.

The sample comprised peripheral blood. The genes are TRBV5-5 and TRBJ2-1; unclear D gene. This receptor was identified in a man between 60 and 75 years old with COVID-19, enrolled during active disease. CDR3 residues: CASSRSTNEQFF. CDR3 sequence (DNA): TGTGCCAGCAGCCGATCAACTAATGAGCAGTTCTTC.